The clone carrying this T cell receptor beta chain has ten or more counts. Antigen specificity is unknown. This sample is part of a study of CD8+CD57+ T cells in acquired aplastic anemia. Across the study: On average, sorted CD4+ and CD8+ cells gave around 3.3 ug of DNA. General study findings and limits: Patients were compared with controls for CD8+ Simpson's diversity, and no significant difference emerged. Patients and controls were found to share about 31 CD8+ CDR3 sequences.

The template for TCR beta VDJ and CDR3 sequence profiling was genomic DNA. One entry per CDR3 protein, called by TCRdb with MiXCR from the reads. The table includes over 150,000 distinct CDR3 sequences, 63% detected once. Germline V CDR1 and CDR2: LNHNV, YYDKDF (reference sequence). The CDR3 has 15 amino acids. V lost 0 bases to trimming and J lost 3 bases; unmatched junction nucleotides: 5. All patients picked for sequencing had shown, by flow cytometry, an expansion of CD8+CD57+ cells. At the time of blood sampling, patients had not yet received any therapy. Sequenced: sorted CD4+, CD8+, or CD8+CD57+ T cells (not recorded which) from PBMCs. The TCR was taken from a human donor with aplastic anemia. This rearrangement joins TRBV15 to TRBJ2-7; 7 bases are shared with TRBD1. CDR3 DNA sequence: TGTGCCACCAGCAGAGATCAAGGACAGGTCTACGAGCAGTACTTC. This sequence encodes CATSRDQGQVYEQYF.